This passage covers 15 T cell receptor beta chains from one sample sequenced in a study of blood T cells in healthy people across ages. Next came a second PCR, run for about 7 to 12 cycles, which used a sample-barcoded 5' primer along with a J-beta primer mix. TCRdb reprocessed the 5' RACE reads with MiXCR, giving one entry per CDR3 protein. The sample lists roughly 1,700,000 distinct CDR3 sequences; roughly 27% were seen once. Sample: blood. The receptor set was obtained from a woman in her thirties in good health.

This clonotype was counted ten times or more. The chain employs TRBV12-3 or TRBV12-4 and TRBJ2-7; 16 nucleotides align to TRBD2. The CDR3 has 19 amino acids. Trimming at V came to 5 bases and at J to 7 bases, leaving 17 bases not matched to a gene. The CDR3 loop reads CASSDRRRGLAGGLKEQYF. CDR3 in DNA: TGTGCCAGCAGTGACCGGCGGCGGGGACTAGCGGGAGGGCTTAAGGAGCAGTACTTC.

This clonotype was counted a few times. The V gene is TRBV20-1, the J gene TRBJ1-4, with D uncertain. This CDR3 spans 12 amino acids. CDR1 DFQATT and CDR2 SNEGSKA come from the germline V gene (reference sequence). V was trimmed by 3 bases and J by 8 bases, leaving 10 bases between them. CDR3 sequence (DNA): TGCAGTGCTAGGGGAACCGGGGAAAAACTGTTTTTT. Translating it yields CSARGTGEKLFF.

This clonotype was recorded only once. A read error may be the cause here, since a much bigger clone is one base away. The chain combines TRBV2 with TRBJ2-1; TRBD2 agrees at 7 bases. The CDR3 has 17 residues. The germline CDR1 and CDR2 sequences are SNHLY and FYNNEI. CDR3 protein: CACSDASRESRVSEQFF. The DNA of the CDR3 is TGTGCCTGCAGTGATGCTTCGCGGGAGTCCCGCGTGAGTGAGCAGTTCTTC. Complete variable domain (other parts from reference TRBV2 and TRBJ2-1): EPEVTQTPSHQVTQMGQEVILRCVPISNHLYFYWYRQILGQKVEFLVSFYNNEISEKSEIFDDQFSVERPDGSNFTLKIRSTKLEDSAMYFCACSDASRESRVSEQFFGPGTRLTVL.

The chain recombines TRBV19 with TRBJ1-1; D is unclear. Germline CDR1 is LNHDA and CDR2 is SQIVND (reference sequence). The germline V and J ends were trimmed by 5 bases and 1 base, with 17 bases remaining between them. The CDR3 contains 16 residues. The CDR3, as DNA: TGTGCCAGTAGTCCCCGAGTCTTCGACGGGAACACTGAAGCTTTCTTT. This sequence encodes CASSPRVFDGNTEAFF.

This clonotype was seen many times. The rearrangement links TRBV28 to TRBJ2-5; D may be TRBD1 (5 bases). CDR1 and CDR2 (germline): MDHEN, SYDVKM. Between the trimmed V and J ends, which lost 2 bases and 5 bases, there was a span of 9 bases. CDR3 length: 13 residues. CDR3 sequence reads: CASSLGRVETQYF. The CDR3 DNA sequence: TGTGCCAGCAGTTTAGGCAGGGTTGAGACCCAGTACTTC. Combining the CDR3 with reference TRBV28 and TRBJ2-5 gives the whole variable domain DVKVTQSSRYLVKRTGEKVFLECVQDMDHENMFWYRQDPGLGLRLIYFSYDVKMKEKGDIPEGYSVSREKKERFSLILESASTNQTSMYLCASSLGRVETQYFGPGTRLLVL.

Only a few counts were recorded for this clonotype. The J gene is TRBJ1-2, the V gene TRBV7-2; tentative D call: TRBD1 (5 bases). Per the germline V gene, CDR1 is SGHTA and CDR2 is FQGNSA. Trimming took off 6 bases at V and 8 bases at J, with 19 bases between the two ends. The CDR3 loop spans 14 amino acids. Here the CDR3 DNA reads TGTGCCAGCAGTCTTAGGTTGGGGGGAGCGGGCTACACCTTC. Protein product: CASSLRLGGAGYTF.

CDR3 DNA sequence: TGTGCCAGCAGCAAAGGCGGGAGGAGCACCTACAATGAGCAGTTCTTC. It specifies CASSKGGRSTYNEQFF. The chain uses TRBV5-4 and TRBJ2-1; TRBD2 matches at 8 bases. Germline CDR1 and CDR2: SGHNT and YYREEE (reference sequence). Trimming cost V 4 bases and J 2 bases; bases outside gene matches: 8. The length of the CDR3 is 16 residues.

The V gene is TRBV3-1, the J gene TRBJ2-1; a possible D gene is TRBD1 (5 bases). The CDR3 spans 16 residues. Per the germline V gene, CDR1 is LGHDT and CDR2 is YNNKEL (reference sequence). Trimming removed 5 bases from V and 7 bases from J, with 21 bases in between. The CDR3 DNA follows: TGTGCCAGCAGCTCCTCCGCTGGCAGGGTTGGGAATGAGCAGTTCTTC. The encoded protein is CASSSSAGRVGNEQFF.

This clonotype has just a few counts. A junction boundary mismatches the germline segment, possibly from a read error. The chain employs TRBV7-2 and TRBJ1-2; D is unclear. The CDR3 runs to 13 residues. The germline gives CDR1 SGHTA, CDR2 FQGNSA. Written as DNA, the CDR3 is TGTGCCGGCAGCTTACCGAGGGACTATGGCTACACCTTC. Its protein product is CAGSLPRDYGYTF.

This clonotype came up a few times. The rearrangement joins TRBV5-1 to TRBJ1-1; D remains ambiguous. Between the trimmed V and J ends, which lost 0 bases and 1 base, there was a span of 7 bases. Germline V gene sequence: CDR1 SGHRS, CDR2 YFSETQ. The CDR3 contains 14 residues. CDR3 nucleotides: TGCGCCAGCAGCTTGGAGGAGAGGAACACTGAAGCTTTCTTT. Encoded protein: CASSLEERNTEAFF.

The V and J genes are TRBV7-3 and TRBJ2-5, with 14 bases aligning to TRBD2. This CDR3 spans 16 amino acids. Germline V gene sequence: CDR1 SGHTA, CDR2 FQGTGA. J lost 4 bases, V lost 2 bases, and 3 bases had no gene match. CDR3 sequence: CASSLGLAGGPETQYF. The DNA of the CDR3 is TGTGCCAGCAGCTTAGGACTAGCGGGGGGACCAGAGACCCAGTACTTC.

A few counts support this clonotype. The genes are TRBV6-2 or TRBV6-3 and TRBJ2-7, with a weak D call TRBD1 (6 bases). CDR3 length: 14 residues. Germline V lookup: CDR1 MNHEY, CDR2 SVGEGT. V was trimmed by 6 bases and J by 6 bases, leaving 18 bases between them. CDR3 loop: CASSWPGQTSEQYF. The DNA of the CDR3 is TGTGCCAGCAGCTGGCCTGGACAGACCAGCGAGCAGTACTTC.

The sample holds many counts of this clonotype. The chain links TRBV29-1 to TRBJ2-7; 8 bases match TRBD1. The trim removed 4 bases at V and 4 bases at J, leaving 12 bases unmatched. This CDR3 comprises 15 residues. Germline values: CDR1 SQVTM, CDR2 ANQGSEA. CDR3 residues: CSVVSIAGGSYEQYF. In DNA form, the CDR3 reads TGCAGCGTTGTCTCGATAGCAGGGGGCTCTTACGAGCAGTACTTC.

The CDR3 region has the DNA TGCAGTGCTAGAGATGACCTAGCGGGAGCACAAGAGACCCAGTACTTC. It encodes CSARDDLAGAQETQYF. The rearrangement joins TRBV20-1 to TRBJ2-5; 10 bases fit TRBD2. This CDR3 comprises 16 residues. With 0 bases clipped from V and 2 bases from J, the junction kept 6 bases outside the gene matches. Germline-derived CDR1 and CDR2 are DFQATT and SNEGSKA (reference sequence).

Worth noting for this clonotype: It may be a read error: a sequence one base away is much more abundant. CDR3 sequence: CASSPQGLRGDAQYF. CDR3 DNA: TGTGCCAGCAGCCCACAGGGTCTTAGAGGAGATGCGCAGTATTTT. J is TRBJ2-3 and V is TRBV6-4; TRBD1 might be the D (6 bases). This CDR3 has 15 amino acids. CDR1 is MRHNA and CDR2 is SNTAGT in the germline V gene.